The sequence of this TCR beta chain was determined in a study of OX40 agonist ivuxolimab in advanced cancers. Overall study context: Those enrolled were approximately 83% male, with a mean age of around 55 years and ages from 23 to 79. Whole-study findings and limits: Relative to CD4+ cells, CD8+ T cells on average had more expanded clones.

This CDR3 region has 14 residues. The germline V and J ends were trimmed by 0 bases and 4 bases, with 10 bases remaining between them. Germline lookup yields CDR1 SGHDT and CDR2 YYEEEE. On this clone itself: Its antigen is not identified.

Clones were read by immunoSEQ multiplex PCR, and TCRdb kept only the in-frame ones, dropping some. This sample has approximately 76,000 clones, with almost 90% found just once. This sequence originates from an adult with an advanced solid tumor such as melanoma, head and neck, liver or kidney cancer. The specimen comprised CD4+ or CD8+ T cells sorted from blood, sampled in a trial of the OX40 agonist ivuxolimab. The V gene is TRBV5-6, the J gene TRBJ1-2; D is unclear. CDR3 residues: CASSLAAEFYGYTF. The CDR3 nucleotides are TGTGCCAGCAGCTTGGCCGCCGAGTTCTATGGCTACACCTTC.